The next 6 T cell receptor beta chains were all read from a single sample in a study of CD8+CD57+ T cells in acquired aplastic anemia. Only patients with CD8+CD57+ cell expansion on flow cytometry were chosen for sequencing. Genomic DNA, the template, was used for profiling of the TCR beta VDJ and CDR3. One entry per CDR3 protein, called by TCRdb with MiXCR from the reads. The sample lists approximately 470,000 distinct CDR3 sequences, around 33% occurring once. The specimen sequenced was sorted CD4+, CD8+, or CD8+CD57+ T cells (not recorded which) from PBMCs. The receptor set was obtained from a human donor with aplastic anemia.

This clonotype occurred a few times. This could be a read error, since a much larger clone is one nucleotide away. The chain joins TRBV29-1 to TRBJ2-7; 7 nucleotides align to TRBD2. Germline V CDR1 and CDR2: SQVTM, ANQGSEA. The ends lost 1 base at V and 5 bases at J; junction bases unmatched: 5. The CDR3 contains 13 residues. The DNA for the CDR3 is TGCAGCGTTGAAGGACTAGCTGCCAACGAGCAGTACTTC. Translated, it gives CSVEGLAANEQYF.

This chain joins TRBV12-3 or TRBV12-4 and TRBJ2-1; possible D gene TRBD2, 5 bases. V was clipped by 5 bases and J by 6 bases, with 17 bases between them. The CDR3 consists of 15 residues. The CDR3 reads CASSLRGYFINEQFF. DNA of the CDR3: TGTGCCAGCAGTCTCCGGGGATATTTTATCAATGAGCAGTTCTTC.

This clonotype was recorded at least ten times. CDR3 region: CASSLPQGQQYF. The CDR3 coding sequence is TGTGCCAGCAGCTTGCCCCAGGGCCAGCAGTACTTC. The chain is built from TRBV7-9 and TRBJ2-7; possibly TRBD1 for D (5 bases). The CDR3 consists of 12 residues. V lost 3 bases, J lost 8 bases, and 11 bases lay in between. Per germline, CDR1 SEHNR and CDR2 FQNEAQ (reference sequence).

This chain joins TRBV25-1 and TRBJ2-5; weak D call: TRBD1 (5 bases). Looked up from germline, CDR1 is MGHDK and CDR2 is SYGVNS. The CDR3 runs 13 residues. V dropped 3 bases and J dropped 5 bases, with 10 bases sitting between them. CDR3 loop: CASSEQGPETQYF. The CDR3 DNA follows: TGTGCCAGCAGTGAGCAGGGCCCCGAGACCCAGTACTTC.

As DNA, the CDR3 is TGTGCCAGCAGCCCTACAGGGTTTAGCACAGATACGCAGTATTTT. Residues: CASSPTGFSTDTQYF. The rearrangement uses TRBV9 and TRBJ2-3, with D perhaps matching TRBD1 (6 bases). Trimming pared 4 bases from V and 0 bases from J, leaving 12 bases between. The CDR3 loop spans 15 amino acids. CDR1 is SGDLS, CDR2 YYNGEE, per germline.

This rearrangement joins TRBV3-1 to TRBJ1-2; D is unresolved. The CDR3 has 14 residues. CDR1 is LGHDT and CDR2 is YNNKEL in the germline V gene (reference sequence). Trimming cost V 1 base and J 7 bases, with 13 bases left between them. CDR3 nucleotides: TGTGCCAGCAGCCAAGGGATGGGGATTCGTGGCTACACCTTC. Its translation is CASSQGMGIRGYTF.